This TCR beta chain was recorded in a study of cytomegalovirus exposure and HLA in healthy donors. Turning to the study itself: Researchers previously reported finding roughly 120 million unique TCR beta sequences from roughly 170 million T cells. As released early, the data held approximately 80 million unique TCRs from HLA-typed donors. Study-level findings and limits: Excluded: some indistinguishable V segments such as TRBV6-2 and TRBV6-3.

In regard to this clone: Antigen unknown.

PCR employed 60 Vbeta and 13 Jbeta primers. TCRdb keeps only in-frame clones here, not all; method: immunoSEQ multiplex PCR. The data contain 120,000 to 150,000 clones, 73% of them singletons. V trimming: 5 bases; J trimming: 5 bases; junction bases outside the gene matches: 5. Germline V gene sequence: CDR1 SNHLY, CDR2 FYNNEI. The CDR3 extends over 14 amino acids. Sequenced: PBMCs. The rearrangement uses TRBV2 and TRBJ2-2; TRBD2 aligns across 7 bases. The clonotype was recovered from a woman aged 18-30 years in good health and CMV-seronegative. For the CDR3, the DNA is TGTGCCAGCAGTTTGGGACTATCGACCGGGGAGCTGTTTTTT. This gives the protein CASSLGLSTGELFF.